This is a list of T cell receptor beta chains from one sample in a study of blood T cell repertoires in COVID-19. TCRdb's copy holds only in-frame clones and misses some; the assay was immunoSEQ multiplex PCR. The sample shows 250,000 to 300,000 clones, just over 90% of them seen only once. Sequenced material: PBMCs or T cells enriched from blood (not recorded which). The receptors were sampled from a woman between 35 and 50 years old with acute COVID-19. Each CDR3 is given with its conserved first and last residue.

CASSLSTQTGRADTQYF,TRBJ2-3,TRBV28
CASSFQAVNTGHEQYF,TRBJ2-7,TRBV7-2
CASSSPGQGKNTEAFF,TRBJ1-1,TRBV28
CASSLGLAALGGTDTQYF,TRBJ2-3,TRBV5-6
CASSFEPRASGGGGTQYF,TRBJ2-5,TRBV9
CASSQTSAPENEQFF,TRBJ2-1,TRBV7-9
CASSFYGQPNQPQHF,TRBJ1-5,TRBV5-5
CASGRPTNQPQHF,TRBJ1-5,TRBV2
CASSWGGPGAQYF,TRBJ2-5,TRBV28
CASSPSVSTLHF,TRBJ1-6,TRBV28
CASTQGGPSSPLHF,TRBJ1-6,TRBV27
CASSHLDSGRNTIYF,TRBJ1-3,TRBV3-1/TRBV3-2
CASSSGAGGGKLFF,TRBJ1-4,TRBV27
CASSFSGRAEETQYF,TRBJ2-5,TRBV11-3
CASSPGQGARQPQHF,TRBJ1-5,TRBV7-2
CASSTSRGAGTDTQYF,TRBJ2-3,TRBV28
CASSFYSGETQYF,TRBJ2-5,TRBV7-9
CASSPGTSGGYQETQYF,TRBJ2-5,TRBV11-2
CASSIGSDYGYTF,TRBJ1-2,TRBV11-2
CASSVRTDYGYTF,TRBJ1-2,TRBV12-3/TRBV12-4
CASSPNRGPSYEQYF,TRBJ2-7,TRBV11-2
CASSLGYNQPQHF,TRBJ1-5,TRBV11-3
CASSKVWRRYEQYF,TRBJ2-7,TRBV21-1
CASASARQGSTDTQYF,TRBJ2-3,TRBV5-1
CASSPSSLLGEQYF,TRBJ2-7,TRBV19
CSVLAGGSTDTQYF,TRBJ2-3,TRBV29-1
CASSIPTGELERAFF,TRBJ1-1,TRBV2
CASRQGIMNTEAFF,TRBJ1-1,TRBV19
CASSESTGVGSPLHF,TRBJ1-6,TRBV6-1
CASSIRGQAGVEAFF,TRBJ1-1,TRBV19